A single count supports the clone carrying this T cell receptor beta chain. Its specificity is unknown. This record belongs to a study of radiation and T cells in renal cell carcinoma. V shed 6 bases and J shed 2 bases, with 14 bases lying between them. The CDR3 is made up of 15 amino acids. Germline CDR1 SNHLY, CDR2 FYNNEI. Study results and caveats: Baseline intratumoral clonotype presence is unknown without pretreatment biopsies. Top tumor clonotypes rose in blood 2 weeks post-radiation, then contracted.

The assay was immunoSEQ multiplex PCR, and TCRdb's table has in-frame clones only and misses some. The data hold around 95,000 clones, with 84% observed a single time. Documented time point: blood 4 weeks post-SBRT, at nephrectomy. The treatment is: 15 Gy SBRT to primary tumor, nephrectomy 4 weeks later. Nephrectomy followed 15 Gy stereotactic body radiation by 4 weeks. The clonotype originates from a man in his 60s with renal cell carcinoma. Specimen: blood, collected from a patient whose treatment included radiotherapy and nephrectomy. This sequence joins TRBV2 and TRBJ2-4; D unclear. CDR3 DNA: TGTGCCAGCAGGGCAAGAAGGGTAACCAAAAACATTCAGTACTTC. The encoded protein is CASRARRVTKNIQYF.